Detailed here is one TCR beta chain. The sample belongs to a study of blood T cell repertoires in COVID-19. Clones were sequenced by immunoSEQ multiplex PCR, and TCRdb holds only the in-frame ones, with some missing. Altogether about 4,900 clones are present, approximately 76% being singletons, with the ten largest covering around 40%. What was sequenced was peripheral blood. The sequence came from a human donor in a cohort sampled during active COVID-19.

The DNA of the CDR3 is TGTGCCAGCAGCGTAGTCATAGGGGGAAAAGAGACCCAGTACTTC. It specifies CASSVVIGGKETQYF. The genes are TRBV9 and TRBJ2-5; D perhaps matches TRBD1 (6 bases). This CDR3 has 15 residues. Trimming took 0 bases from V and 3 from J, leaving 12 bases between them. CDR1 and CDR2 from the germline V gene are SGDLS and YYNGEE.